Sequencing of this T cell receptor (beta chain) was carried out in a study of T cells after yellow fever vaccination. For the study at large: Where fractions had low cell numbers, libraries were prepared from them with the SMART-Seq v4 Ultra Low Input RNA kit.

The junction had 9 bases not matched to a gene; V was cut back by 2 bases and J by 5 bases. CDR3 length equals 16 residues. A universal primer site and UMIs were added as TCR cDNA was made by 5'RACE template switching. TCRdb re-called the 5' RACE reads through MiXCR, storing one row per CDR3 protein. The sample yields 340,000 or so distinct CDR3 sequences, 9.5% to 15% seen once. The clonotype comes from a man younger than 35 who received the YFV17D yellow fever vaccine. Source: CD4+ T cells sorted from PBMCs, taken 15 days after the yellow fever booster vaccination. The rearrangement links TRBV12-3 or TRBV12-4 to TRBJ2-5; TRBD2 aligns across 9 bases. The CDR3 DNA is TGTGCCAGCAGTTTAAGGCGGGGGGGTCCCCAGGAGACCCAGTACTTC. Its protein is CASSLRRGGPQETQYF.